This T cell receptor (beta chain) was obtained from a study of blood T cell repertoires in COVID-19 (dated by TCRdb to the early 2020s). For context, the study as a whole: Samples covering the acute and convalescent phases of COVID-19 were provided by collaborators in the United States, Italy and Spain. The prospective study material was composed of cDNA or gDNA derived from T cells, B-cell-depleted T cells, or PBMCs. Subjects who had been exposed to COVID-19, were actively infected with it, or had recovered from it provided the deeply sampled blood TCRbeta repertoires that made up the dataset. The repertoires were released in a freely available public database meant as a resource for research on the immune response to SARS-CoV-2. Samples were obtained from the ongoing ImmuneRACE study (first 160 participants) and from some 1,300 subjects provided by 6 global collaborators. Nearly every sample came with metadata listing a de-identified subject ID, COVID-19 status, age in years and sex. Where available, HLA class I and class II types were obtained from metadata supplied by the sample provider rather than from assay-based typing.

As concerns this clone: Its cognate antigen has yet to be identified. No much larger clonotype is one base removed from it; base qualities were not supplied.

The immunoSEQ Assay, a bias-controlled multiplex PCR, was used to amplify TCRbeta CDR3 regions from genomic DNA. The original pipeline was this. Nucleated cell counts per sample were estimated from amplification of reference gene primers within the assay. To quantify the absolute abundance of each unique TCRbeta CDR3 rearrangement, sequence reads were collapsed and filtered. For each sample, productive Simpson clonality was calculated by taking the square root of Simpson's diversity index across productive rearrangements. TCRdb stores this immuneACCESS table with in-frame sequences only. Part of the clones is absent; in the studies checked, under half of the shortfall reflects unresolved V genes, and no reason is known for the rest. The V and J calls and the clone size are those of that table, but D and trimming were determined from the DNA. Present in this sample are roughly 190,000 clones, 65% to 85% of which were seen just once. The biggest ten clones account for under 3% of the sample.

Each collaborating institution followed its own protocols to collect whole blood in K2EDTA tubes. Collaborator samples were shipped for TCRbeta analysis as frozen whole blood, isolated PBMCs, or DNA extracted from either sample type. Study-wide conclusions, independent of this receptor: How much clinical and demographic metadata was included differed by source and by participant, and the metadata was provided uncurated.

The CDR3 starts with the cysteine, ends with the phenylalanine, and has 15 residues. The DNA shown is the 45-base CDR3, in frame from base 1. The V and J ends are trimmed by 4 bases and 7 bases, leaving 14 bases between them. Per the germline V gene, MGHDK is the CDR1 and SYGVNS is the CDR2. The specimen sequenced was peripheral blood. This clonotype was sampled from a man aged 45-65 years with active or convalescent COVID-19. The V gene is TRBV25-1 and the J gene is TRBJ1-6, with a weak D call of TRBD1 (6 bases match). The nucleotides read TGTGCCAGCAGTGGGGCGGGAGGGGGAAATTCACCCCTCCACTTT. Translated, it gives CASSGAGGGNSPLHF.